This T cell receptor (beta chain) was observed in a study of spatial heterogeneity in lung cancer. Time point: sample taken at primary tumor resection. TCRs were sequenced from unsorted whole RNA of tumor, nontumor lung or PBMC. 72 TRACERx patients with early, untreated non-small cell lung cancer donated samples. Each molecule of TCR cDNA was tagged with one unique molecular identifier. A single record per CDR3 protein comes from TCRdb applying MiXCR to the 5' RACE reads. The sample holds around 12,000 distinct CDR3 sequences, roughly an eighth seen once. This clonotype was recorded many times. Its antigen remains unidentified. The germline CDR1 and CDR2 sequences are SGHDN and FVKESK. J lost 7 bases, V lost 7 bases, and 11 bases had no gene match. The CDR3 contains 14 residues. Points from the study as a whole: Ubiquitous expanded tumor TCRs appeared in blood more at resection than follow-up.

This TCR derives from a female donor with early-stage non-small cell lung cancer. This chain links TRBV14 with TRBJ2-7, with 9 positions matching TRBD1. The source material was PBMCs, sampled at surgery. This CDR3 reads CASTPGQGAGEQYF. In DNA, the CDR3 is TGTGCCAGCACCCCGGGACAGGGAGCTGGGGAGCAGTACTTC.